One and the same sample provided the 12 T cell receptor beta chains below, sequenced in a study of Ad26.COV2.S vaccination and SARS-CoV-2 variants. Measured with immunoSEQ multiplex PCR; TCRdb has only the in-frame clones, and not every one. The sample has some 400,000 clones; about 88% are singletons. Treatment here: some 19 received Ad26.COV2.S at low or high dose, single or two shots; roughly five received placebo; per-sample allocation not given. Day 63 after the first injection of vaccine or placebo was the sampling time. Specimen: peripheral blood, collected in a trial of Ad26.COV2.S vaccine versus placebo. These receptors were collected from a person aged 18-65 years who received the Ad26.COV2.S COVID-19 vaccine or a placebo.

DNA for the CDR3: TGTGCCACCAGGGTAACTAGCGGGAGAGGCTCCTACAATGAGCAGTTCTTC. It codes for CATRVTSGRGSYNEQFF. The chain uses TRBV28 and TRBJ2-1; 11 bases match TRBD2. The length of the CDR3 is 17 residues. Germline values: CDR1 MDHEN, CDR2 SYDVKM. The V and J ends lost 10 bases and 0 bases, in that order; junction bases with no gene match: 11. The full variable domain, rest sourced from reference TRBV28 and TRBJ2-1, is DVKVTQSSRYLVKRTGEKVFLECVQDMDHENMFWYRQDPGLGLRLIYFSYDVKMKEKGDIPEGYSVSREKKERFSLILESASTNQTSMYLCATRVTSGRGSYNEQFFGPGTRLTVL.

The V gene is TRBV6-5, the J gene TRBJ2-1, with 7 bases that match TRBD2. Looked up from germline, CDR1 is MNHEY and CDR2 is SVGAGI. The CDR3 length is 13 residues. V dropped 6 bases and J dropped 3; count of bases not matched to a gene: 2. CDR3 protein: CASRRTSYNEQFF. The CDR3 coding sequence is TGTGCCAGCAGAAGGACTAGCTACAATGAGCAGTTCTTC.

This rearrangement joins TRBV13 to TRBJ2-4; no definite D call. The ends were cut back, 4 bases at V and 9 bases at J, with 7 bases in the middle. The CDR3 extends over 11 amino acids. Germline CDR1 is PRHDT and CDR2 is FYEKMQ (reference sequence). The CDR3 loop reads CASSSGSIQYF. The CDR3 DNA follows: TGTGCCAGCAGCTCGGGTAGCATTCAGTACTTC.

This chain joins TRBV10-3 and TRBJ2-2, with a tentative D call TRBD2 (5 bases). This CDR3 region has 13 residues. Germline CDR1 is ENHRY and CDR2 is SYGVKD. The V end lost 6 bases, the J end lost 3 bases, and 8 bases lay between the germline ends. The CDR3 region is CAIRDLDTGELFF. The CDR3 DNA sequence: TGTGCCATCAGGGACTTAGACACCGGGGAGCTGTTTTTT.

This chain's CDR3 is CASSFRGGGNTIYF. Here the CDR3 DNA reads TGTGCCAGCAGTTTTCGAGGGGGAGGAAACACCATATATTTT. This chain joins TRBV28 and TRBJ1-3; maybe TRBD1 (6 bases). Deletions cut 3 bases from V and 4 bases from J, with 10 bases between. CDR3 length equals 14 residues. Germline CDR1 MDHEN, CDR2 SYDVKM.

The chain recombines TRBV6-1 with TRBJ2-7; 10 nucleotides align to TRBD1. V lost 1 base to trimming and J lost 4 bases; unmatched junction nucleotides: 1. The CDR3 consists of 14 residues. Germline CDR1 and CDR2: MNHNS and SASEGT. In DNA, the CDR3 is TGTGCCAGCAGTGAAGGGGACAGGGGTTACGAGCAGTACTTC. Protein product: CASSEGDRGYEQYF.

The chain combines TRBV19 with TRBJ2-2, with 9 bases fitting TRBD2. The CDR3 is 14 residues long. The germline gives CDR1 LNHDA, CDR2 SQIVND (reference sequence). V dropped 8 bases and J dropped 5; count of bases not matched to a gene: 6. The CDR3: CASEITSGTGELFF. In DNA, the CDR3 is TGTGCCAGTGAGATAACTAGCGGGACCGGGGAGCTGTTTTTT.

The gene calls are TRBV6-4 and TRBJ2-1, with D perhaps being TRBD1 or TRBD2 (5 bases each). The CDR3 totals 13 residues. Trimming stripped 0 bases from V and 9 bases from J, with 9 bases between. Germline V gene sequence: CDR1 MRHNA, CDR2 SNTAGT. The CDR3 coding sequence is TGTGCCAGCAGTGACTCGGGGGTAGGTGAGCAGTTCTTC. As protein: CASSDSGVGEQFF.

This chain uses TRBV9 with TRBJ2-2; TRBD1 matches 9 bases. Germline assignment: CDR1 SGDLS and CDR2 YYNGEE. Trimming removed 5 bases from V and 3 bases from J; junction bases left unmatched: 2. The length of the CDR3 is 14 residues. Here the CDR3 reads CASRQGADTGELFF. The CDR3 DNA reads TGTGCCAGCAGACAGGGGGCGGACACCGGGGAGCTGTTTTTT.

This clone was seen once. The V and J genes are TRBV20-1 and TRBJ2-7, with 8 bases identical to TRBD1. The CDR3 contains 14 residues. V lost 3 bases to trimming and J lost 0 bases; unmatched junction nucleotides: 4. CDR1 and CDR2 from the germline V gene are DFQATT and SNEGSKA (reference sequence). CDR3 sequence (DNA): TGCAGTGCTAGTAGGGACAGGAGCTCCTACGAGCAGTACTTC. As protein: CSASRDRSSYEQYF.

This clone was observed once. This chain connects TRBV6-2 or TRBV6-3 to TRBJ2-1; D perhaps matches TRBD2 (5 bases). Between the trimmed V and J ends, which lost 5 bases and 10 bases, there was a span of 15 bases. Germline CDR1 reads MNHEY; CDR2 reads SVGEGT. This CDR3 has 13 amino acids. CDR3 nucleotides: TGTGCCAGCAGTGACCAACTAGGGATAGAGCAGTTCTTC. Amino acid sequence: CASSDQLGIEQFF.

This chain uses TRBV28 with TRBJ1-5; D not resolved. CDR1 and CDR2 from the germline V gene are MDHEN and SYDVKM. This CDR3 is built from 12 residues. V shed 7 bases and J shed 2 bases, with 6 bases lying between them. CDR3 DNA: TGTGCCAGCAATTGGGGCAATCAGCCCCAGCATTTT. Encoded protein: CASNWGNQPQHF.